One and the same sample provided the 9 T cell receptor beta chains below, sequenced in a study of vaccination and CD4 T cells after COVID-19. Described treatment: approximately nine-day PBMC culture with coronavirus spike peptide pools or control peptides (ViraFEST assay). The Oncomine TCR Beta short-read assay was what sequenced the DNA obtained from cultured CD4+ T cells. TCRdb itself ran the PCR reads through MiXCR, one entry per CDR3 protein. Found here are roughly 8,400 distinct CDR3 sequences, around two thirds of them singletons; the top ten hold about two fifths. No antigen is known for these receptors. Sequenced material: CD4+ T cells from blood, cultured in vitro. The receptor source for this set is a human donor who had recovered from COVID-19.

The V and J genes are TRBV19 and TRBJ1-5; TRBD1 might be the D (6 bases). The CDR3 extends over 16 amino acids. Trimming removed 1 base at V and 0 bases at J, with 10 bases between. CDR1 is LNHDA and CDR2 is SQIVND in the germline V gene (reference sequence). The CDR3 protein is CASSIGQVYSNQPQHF. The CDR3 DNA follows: TGTGCCAGTAGTATAGGACAGGTGTATAGCAATCAGCCCCAGCATTTT.

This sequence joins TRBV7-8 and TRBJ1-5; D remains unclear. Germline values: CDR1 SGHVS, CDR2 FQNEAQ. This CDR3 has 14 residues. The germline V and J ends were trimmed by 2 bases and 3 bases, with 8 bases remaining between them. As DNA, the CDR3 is TGTGCCAGCAGCTTAATAGGCAACAATCAGCCCCAGCATTTT. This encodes CASSLIGNNQPQHF. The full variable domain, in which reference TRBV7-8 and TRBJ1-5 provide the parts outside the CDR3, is GAGVSQSPRYKVAKRGQDVALRCDPISGHVSLFWYQQALGQGPEFLTYFQNEAQLDKSGLPSDRFFAERPEGSVSTLKIQRTQQEDSAVYLCASSLIGNNQPQHFGDGTRLSIL.

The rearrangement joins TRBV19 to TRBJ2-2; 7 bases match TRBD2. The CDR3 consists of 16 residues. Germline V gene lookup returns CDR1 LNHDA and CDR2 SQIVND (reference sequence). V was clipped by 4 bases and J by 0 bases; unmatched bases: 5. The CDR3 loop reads CASSRASGSNTGELFF. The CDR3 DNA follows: TGTGCCAGTAGTAGAGCTAGCGGCTCGAACACCGGGGAGCTGTTTTTT.

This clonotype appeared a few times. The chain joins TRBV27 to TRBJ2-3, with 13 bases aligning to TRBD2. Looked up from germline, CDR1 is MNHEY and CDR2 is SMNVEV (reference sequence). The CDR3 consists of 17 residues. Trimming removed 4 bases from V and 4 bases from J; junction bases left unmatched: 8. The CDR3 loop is CASSSPGLAGRADTQYF. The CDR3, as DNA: TGTGCCAGCAGTTCACCGGGACTAGCGGGGAGGGCAGATACGCAGTATTTT.

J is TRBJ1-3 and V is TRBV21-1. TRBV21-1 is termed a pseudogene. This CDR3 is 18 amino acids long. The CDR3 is CASSKVAQARPSGNTIYF. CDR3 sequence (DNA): TGTGCCAGCAGCAAAGTAGCCCAGGCGAGACCCTCTGGAAACACCATATATTTT.

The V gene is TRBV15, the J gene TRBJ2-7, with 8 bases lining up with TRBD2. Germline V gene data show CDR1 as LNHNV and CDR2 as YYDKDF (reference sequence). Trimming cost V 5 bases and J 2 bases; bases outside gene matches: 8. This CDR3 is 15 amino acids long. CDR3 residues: CATSRLLAAAYEQYF. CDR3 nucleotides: TGTGCCACCAGCCGGCTACTAGCGGCAGCCTACGAGCAGTACTTC.

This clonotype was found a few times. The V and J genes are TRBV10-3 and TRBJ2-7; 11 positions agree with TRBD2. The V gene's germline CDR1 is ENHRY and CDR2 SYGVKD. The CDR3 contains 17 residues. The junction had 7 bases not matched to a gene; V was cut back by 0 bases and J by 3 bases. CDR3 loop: CAISESRSTSGNYEQYF. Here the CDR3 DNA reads TGTGCCATCAGTGAGTCCCGATCGACTAGCGGGAACTACGAGCAGTACTTC.

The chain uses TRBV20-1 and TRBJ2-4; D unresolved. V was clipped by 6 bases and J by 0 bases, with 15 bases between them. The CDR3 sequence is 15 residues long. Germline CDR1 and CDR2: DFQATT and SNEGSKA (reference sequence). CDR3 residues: CSAMHSLIAKNIQYF. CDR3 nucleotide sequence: TGCAGTGCCATGCATAGTCTCATAGCCAAAAACATTCAGTACTTC.

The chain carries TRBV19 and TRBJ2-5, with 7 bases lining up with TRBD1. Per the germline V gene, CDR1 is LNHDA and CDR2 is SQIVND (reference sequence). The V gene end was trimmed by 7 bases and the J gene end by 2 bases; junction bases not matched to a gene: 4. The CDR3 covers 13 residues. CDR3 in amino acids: CASTPTGQETQYF. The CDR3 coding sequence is TGTGCCAGTACCCCGACAGGGCAAGAGACCCAGTACTTC.